This is a list of T cell receptor beta chains from one sample in a study of T cell changes during pregnancy in multiple sclerosis. The repertoire was sequenced with immunoSEQ multiplex PCR; TCRdb's copy has only in-frame clones and lacks some. The table includes around 70,000 clones, 92% detected once. This specimen was peripheral blood, taken after pregnancy. These receptors were collected from a female donor in good health, enrolled as a control in a pregnancy study. CDR3s include the opening cysteine and the closing phenylalanine or tryptophan. The order of the fields is D gene, V gene, J gene, clone size, CDR3 DNA, CDR3 protein. A D gene is named only where the DNA matches it firmly. Expanded clones get a size class; other rows say once, few or many, or leave the size out.

D: TRBD2; V: TRBV5-1; J: TRBJ2-3; size: -; DNA: TGCGCCAGCAGCCGTCAACTAGCGGGGACCACGGGTACGCAGTATTTT; CDR3: CASSRQLAGTTGTQYF
D: TRBD1; V: TRBV2; J: TRBJ1-1; size: -; DNA: TGTGCCAGCAGTGCGACCGGGACAGAGAACACTGAAGCTTTCTTT; CDR3: CASSATGTENTEAFF
D: TRBD2; V: TRBV9; J: TRBJ2-7; size: -; DNA: TGTGCCAGCAGCCTCACTAGCGCCTCCTCCTACGAGCAGTACTTC; CDR3: CASSLTSASSYEQYF
D: TRBD1; V: TRBV10-3; J: TRBJ1-3; size: -; DNA: TGTGCCATTAGGACAGGGAATGATGGAAACACCATATATTTT; CDR3: CAIRTGNDGNTIYF
D: -; V: TRBV7-9; J: TRBJ2-1; size: -; DNA: TGTGCCAGCAGCTCAGGGGGGTACAGGGAAGTGGTCAATGAGCAGTTCTTC; CDR3: CASSSGGYREVVNEQFF
D: -; V: TRBV6-5; J: TRBJ1-5; size: once; DNA: TGTGCCAGCAGTCAACAGGGATTTAGCAATCAGCCCCAGCATTTT; CDR3: CASSQQGFSNQPQHF
D: -; V: TRBV6-5; J: TRBJ1-1; size: -; DNA: TGTGCCAGCAGTTACTCGACAGGAATGAACACTGAAGCTTTCTTT; CDR3: CASSYSTGMNTEAFF
D: -; V: TRBV7-9; J: TRBJ2-5; size: once; DNA: TGTGCCAGCAGCTTAACCACAGGTGGGATTGAGACCCAGTACTTC; CDR3: CASSLTTGGIETQYF
D: -; V: TRBV20-1; J: TRBJ1-6; size: few; DNA: TGCAGTGCGAGGAACTATTTTCCCCTCCACTTT; CDR3: CSARNYFPLHF
D: -; V: TRBV27; J: TRBJ1-6; size: once; DNA: TGTGCCAGCAGTTACAGGGTCTCGTCACCCCTCCACTTT; CDR3: CASSYRVSSPLHF